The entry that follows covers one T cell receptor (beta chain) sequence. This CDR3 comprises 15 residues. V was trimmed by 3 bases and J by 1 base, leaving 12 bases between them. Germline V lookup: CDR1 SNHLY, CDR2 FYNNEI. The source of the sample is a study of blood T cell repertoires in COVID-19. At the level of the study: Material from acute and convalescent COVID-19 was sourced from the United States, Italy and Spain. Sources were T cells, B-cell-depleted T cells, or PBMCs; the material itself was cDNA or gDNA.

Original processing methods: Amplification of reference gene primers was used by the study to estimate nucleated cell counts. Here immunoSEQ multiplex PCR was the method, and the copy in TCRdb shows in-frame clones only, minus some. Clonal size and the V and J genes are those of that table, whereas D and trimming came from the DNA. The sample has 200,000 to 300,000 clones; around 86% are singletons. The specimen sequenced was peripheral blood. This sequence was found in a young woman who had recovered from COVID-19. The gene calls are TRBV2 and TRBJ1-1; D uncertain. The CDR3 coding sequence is TGTGCCAGCAGTGATTGGGAGTTACCGAACACTGAAGCTTTCTTT. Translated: CASSDWELPNTEAFF.